These 11 T cell receptor beta chains share one sample of origin, sequenced in a study of cytotoxic CD8 clonotypes in ibrutinib-treated CLL. This table comes from immunoSEQ multiplex PCR, and its TCRdb copy is limited to in-frame clones, with some not included. Of about 200,000 clones listed, over 55% are singletons. Sequenced material: PBMCs, taken after 24 months of ibrutinib treatment. The receptor source for this set is a human donor with chronic lymphocytic leukemia.

This clone was seen a single time. The V and J genes are TRBV7-9 and TRBJ2-7; TRBD2 agrees at 10 bases. Per germline, CDR1 SEHNR and CDR2 FQNEAQ (reference sequence). The V and J ends lost 7 bases and 3 bases, in that order; junction bases with no gene match: 9. CDR3 size: 15 residues. CDR3 loop: CASNNPGTSVYEQYF. The CDR3 DNA follows: TGTGCCAGCAACAACCCAGGGACTAGCGTCTACGAGCAGTACTTC.

The CDR3 loop is CASSLVLGGELFF. The CDR3, as DNA: TGTGCCAGCAGCTTAGTTCTTGGGGGGGAGCTGTTTTTT. This chain connects TRBV7-2 to TRBJ2-2; D is ambiguous. Trimming took off 1 base at V and 8 bases at J, with 8 bases between the two ends. Germline CDR1 SGHTA, CDR2 FQGNSA. The CDR3 runs to 13 residues. The variable domain in full, with the rest retrieved from reference TRBV7-2 and TRBJ2-2, is GAGVSQSPSNKVTEKGKDVELRCDPISGHTALYWYRQSLGQGLEFLIYFQGNSAPDKSGLPSDRFSAERTGGSVSTLTIQRTQQEDSAVYLCASSLVLGGELFFGEGSRLTVL.

J is TRBJ1-5 and V is TRBV11-2; D is ambiguous. In germline, CDR1 is SGHAT, CDR2 FQNNGV. Trimming took 3 bases from V and 3 from J, leaving 6 bases between them. The CDR3 length is 13 residues. The CDR3 DNA is TGTGCCAGCAGCTTGGGCGTCAATCAGCCCCAGCATTTT. This translates into CASSLGVNQPQHF. Variable domain in full (rest from reference TRBV11-2 and TRBJ1-5): EAGVAQSPRYKIIEKRQSVAFWCNPISGHATLYWYQQILGQGPKLLIQFQNNGVVDDSQLPKDRFSAERLKGVDSTLKIQPAKLEDSAVYLCASSLGVNQPQHFGDGTRLSIL.

V gene TRBV6-1 combines with J gene TRBJ2-5, with TRBD1 identical over 7 bases. Looked up from germline, CDR1 is MNHNS and CDR2 is SASEGT. The V gene end was trimmed by 6 bases and the J gene end by 1 base; junction bases not matched to a gene: 8. This CDR3 spans 15 amino acids. DNA for the CDR3: TGTGCCAGCAGAGGCTACGGGACAGCCCAAGAGACCCAGTACTTC. As protein: CASRGYGTAQETQYF.

The J gene is TRBJ2-2, the V gene TRBV9, with 7 positions matching TRBD2. The length of the CDR3 is 15 residues. The V gene end was trimmed by 2 bases and the J gene end by 7 bases; junction bases not matched to a gene: 8. Germline-derived CDR1 and CDR2 are SGDLS and YYNGEE. The CDR3 protein is CASSVSGRSFGELFF. Written as DNA, the CDR3 is TGTGCCAGCAGCGTCTCCGGGAGGAGCTTCGGGGAGCTGTTTTTT.

V usage is TRBV6-6 and J usage is TRBJ2-3, with D tentatively TRBD1 or TRBD2 (5 bases each). The CDR3 extends over 16 amino acids. Germline CDR1 reads MNHNY; CDR2 reads SVGAGI (reference sequence). V was pared by 1 base and J by 2 bases, with 13 bases between. CDR3 amino acids: CASSYFGGWNTDTQYF. The CDR3 region has the DNA TGTGCCAGCAGTTACTTTGGGGGATGGAACACAGATACGCAGTATTTT.

This clone was observed a single time. The V and J genes are TRBV19 and TRBJ2-5, with D unresolved. Trimming pared 1 base from V and 4 bases from J, leaving 10 bases between. The germline gives CDR1 LNHDA, CDR2 SQIVND (reference sequence). The CDR3 has 14 residues. The CDR3 nucleotides are TGTGCCAGTAGTATAGCTTTGGTGCGAGAGACCCAGTACTTC. Its translation: CASSIALVRETQYF.

This clone was picked up one time. V gene TRBV7-9 combines with J gene TRBJ2-7, with TRBD2 matching 10 bases. Germline CDR1 and CDR2: SEHNR and FQNEAQ (reference sequence). V trimming: 5 bases; J trimming: 2 bases; junction bases outside the gene matches: 6. The CDR3 runs to 15 residues. CDR3 sequence: CASSPSGRDPYEQYF. For the CDR3, the DNA is TGTGCCAGCAGCCCGAGCGGGAGGGATCCCTACGAGCAGTACTTC. The variable domain in full, with the rest retrieved from reference TRBV7-9 and TRBJ2-7, is DTGVSQNPRHKITKRGQNVTFRCDPISEHNRLYWYRQTLGQGPEFLTYFQNEAQLEKSRLLSDRFSAERPKGSFSTLEIQRTEQGDSAMYLCASSPSGRDPYEQYFGPGTRLTVT.

The chain uses TRBV10-3 and TRBJ2-5; D not resolved. The CDR3 spans 10 residues. Germline values: CDR1 ENHRY, CDR2 SYGVKD. V lost 8 bases and J 5 bases, leaving 6 bases between the germline ends. For the CDR3, the DNA is TGTGCCATCGGGATGGAGACCCAGTACTTC. The encoded protein is CAIGMETQYF.

In its sample, this clone was seen a few times. The chain recombines TRBV7-2 with TRBJ1-4; weak D call: TRBD1 (5 bases). The V end was cut by 1 base, the J end by 7 bases, with 13 bases between. The CDR3 is made up of 15 amino acids. Germline V gene data show CDR1 as SGHTA and CDR2 as FQGNSA. CDR3 in DNA: TGTGCCAGCAGCTTAGTGGGGCGGCTCGGTGAAAAACTGTTTTTT. Amino acids: CASSLVGRLGEKLFF.

V gene TRBV28 combines with J gene TRBJ2-3; 7 nucleotides align to TRBD2. The V gene end was trimmed by 7 bases and the J gene end by 4 bases; junction bases not matched to a gene: 14. The germline V gene encodes CDR1 MDHEN and CDR2 SYDVKM. The CDR3 is made up of 16 amino acids. CDR3 residues: CASTTTGGSPPDTQYF. In DNA, the CDR3 is TGTGCCAGCACCACGACGGGCGGGAGCCCCCCAGATACGCAGTATTTT. Using reference TRBV28 and TRBJ2-3 for the parts outside the CDR3, the full variable domain is DVKVTQSSRYLVKRTGEKVFLECVQDMDHENMFWYRQDPGLGLRLIYFSYDVKMKEKGDIPEGYSVSREKKERFSLILESASTNQTSMYLCASTTTGGSPPDTQYFGPGTRLTVL.